This T cell receptor beta chain was captured in a study of shared clonotypes between healthy human individuals. Whole-study findings and limits: Donor clonotype sharing was expected to depend on sequencing depth.

The CDR3 consists of 12 residues. From germline, CDR1 is SQVTM and CDR2 ANQGSEA. With 3 bases removed from V and 3 bases from J, the gap between germline ends came to 7 bases. This clone showed up many times. Its antigen is not identified. Other nucleotide sequences from this sample produce the same CDR3. Sequenced by immunoSEQ multiplex PCR; TCRdb stores in-frame clones only, minus some. This sample has some 790,000 clones, with around 77% found just once. The sample consisted of memory CD4+ T cells sorted from blood. The subset is: CD45RA-negative fraction. The clonotype originates from a young woman in good health. This chain uses TRBV29-1 with TRBJ2-3; D is ambiguous. The CDR3 loop is CSVDGSTDTQYF. The CDR3 DNA reads TGCAGCGTTGACGGTTCTACAGATACGCAGTATTTT.